This T cell receptor beta chain derives from a study of Tregs in tolerant kidney transplant recipients. As for the study in general: Recipients received nonmyeloablative bone marrow transplants from related graft donors, with transient mixed chimerism. General observations from the study: This study did not directly address biological reproducibility.

Clones were read by immunoSEQ multiplex PCR, and TCRdb kept only the in-frame ones, dropping some. The table has tens of thousands of clones, roughly 93% seen once. As for this clone: The antigen remains unidentified.

The CDR3 length is 16 residues. Per the germline V gene, CDR1 is MNHEY and CDR2 is SMNVEV (reference sequence). V dropped 5 bases and J dropped 3; count of bases not matched to a gene: 8. The chain couples TRBV27 to TRBJ2-3, with 10 positions matching TRBD1. The sequenced sample was CD4+ T cells from blood, obtained before the transplant. The receptor's source is a human donor who received a combined kidney and bone marrow transplant. CDR3 DNA: TGTGCCAGCAGTCGATTTCCGGGACAGGGGACAGATACGCAGTATTTT. Translation gives CASSRFPGQGTDTQYF.